The rows below give T cell receptor beta chains drawn from one sample of a study of regulatory T cells in long-lasting Graves disease. A single record per CDR3 protein comes from TCRdb applying MiXCR to the multiplex PCR reads. In the table there are more than 350,000 distinct CDR3 sequences, around a fifth of which are singletons. Material: peripheral blood mononuclear cells (PBMCs), obtained when the disease was refractory, from a patient treated with antithyroid drugs. These receptors were obtained from a female donor with Graves disease. Each CDR3 is given with its conserved first and last residue. The order of the fields is V gene, clone size, D gene, J gene, CDR3 DNA, CDR3 protein. D genes are given only for firm matches. Expanded clones get a size class; other rows say once, few or many, or leave the size out.

v_gene: TRBV6-2/TRBV6-3
abundance: many
d_gene: NA
j_gene: TRBJ2-7
CDR3nt: TGTGCCAGCAGTTATACTACCTACGAGCAGTACTTC
CDR3aa: CASSYTTYEQYF

v_gene: TRBV6-1
abundance: NA
d_gene: NA
j_gene: TRBJ1-6
CDR3nt: TGTGCCAGCACGAGGATTAATTCACCCCTCCACTTT
CDR3aa: CASTRINSPLHF

v_gene: TRBV2
abundance: NA
d_gene: NA
j_gene: TRBJ2-1
CDR3nt: TGTGCCAGCAGTGAACGGACGAATGAGCAGTTCTTC
CDR3aa: CASSERTNEQFF

v_gene: TRBV12-3/TRBV12-4
abundance: few
d_gene: NA
j_gene: TRBJ1-2
CDR3nt: TGTGCCAGCAGCCCGGGACAAGCCTATGGCTACACCTTC
CDR3aa: CASSPGQAYGYTF

v_gene: TRBV18
abundance: NA
d_gene: TRBD1
j_gene: TRBJ2-1
CDR3nt: TGTGCCAGCTCAGTGGGGACAGCCAAAAATGAGCAGTTCTTC
CDR3aa: CASSVGTAKNEQFF

v_gene: TRBV3-1
abundance: NA
d_gene: TRBD2
j_gene: TRBJ2-2
CDR3nt: TGTGCCAGCAGCCAAGAGGAGCGGGAAGGGAGGGACACCGGGGAGCTGTTTTTT
CDR3aa: CASSQEEREGRDTGELFF

v_gene: TRBV11-1
abundance: few
d_gene: NA
j_gene: TRBJ2-6
CDR3nt: TGTGCCAGCAGCTTGGAGAGGGCCTGGGCCAACGTCCTGACTTTC
CDR3aa: CASSLERAWANVLTF

v_gene: TRBV27
abundance: many
d_gene: TRBD1
j_gene: TRBJ2-7
CDR3nt: TGTGCCAGCAGTTTAGGATCGACAGGGTTGGCAATTCAGTACTTC
CDR3aa: CASSLGSTGLAIQYF

v_gene: TRBV28
abundance: many
d_gene: NA
j_gene: TRBJ2-7
CDR3nt: TGTGCCAGCAGCATTGAGACTTTATCCTACGAGCAGTACTTC
CDR3aa: CASSIETLSYEQYF

v_gene: TRBV29-1
abundance: few
d_gene: TRBD1
j_gene: TRBJ2-7
CDR3nt: TGCAGCGTTCTGGGACAGGGCTACGAGCAGTACTTC
CDR3aa: CSVLGQGYEQYF

v_gene: TRBV6-2/TRBV6-3
abundance: many
d_gene: NA
j_gene: TRBJ2-1
CDR3nt: TGTGCCAGCAGTAACCCCCAGGTATCGTCTGGGTTGCAGTTCTTC
CDR3aa: CASSNPQVSSGLQFF

v_gene: TRBV20-1
abundance: NA
d_gene: TRBD2
j_gene: TRBJ2-7
CDR3nt: TGCAGTGCTAGAGCAGGTCTAGCGGGAGTGAGCGAGCAGTACTTC
CDR3aa: CSARAGLAGVSEQYF

v_gene: TRBV12-3/TRBV12-4
abundance: NA
d_gene: NA
j_gene: TRBJ2-5
CDR3nt: TGTGCCAGCAGTTTACTGGGGGCGGGAGTAGGGACCCAGTACTTC
CDR3aa: CASSLLGAGVGTQYF

v_gene: TRBV5-1
abundance: NA
d_gene: NA
j_gene: TRBJ1-3
CDR3nt: TGCGCCAGCAGACACGGAGACTCTGGAAACACCATATATTTT
CDR3aa: CASRHGDSGNTIYF

v_gene: TRBV28
abundance: few
d_gene: NA
j_gene: TRBJ2-6
CDR3nt: TGTGCCAGCACCCTGGGAGGGGGTGCGCTCAGGTCTGGGGCCAACGTCCTGACTTTC
CDR3aa: CASTLGGGALRSGANVLTF

v_gene: TRBV28
abundance: NA
d_gene: TRBD2
j_gene: TRBJ2-1
CDR3nt: TGTGCCAGCCTGAATGGGGGCGGGAGGGCCTACAATGAGCAGTTCTTC
CDR3aa: CASLNGGGRAYNEQFF

v_gene: TRBV6-1
abundance: many
d_gene: NA
j_gene: TRBJ1-1
CDR3nt: TGTGCCAGCAAAGCTTGGGCAACAACTCGAGGTACTGAAGCTTTCTTT
CDR3aa: CASKAWATTRGTEAFF

v_gene: TRBV29-1
abundance: NA
d_gene: TRBD2
j_gene: TRBJ2-7
CDR3nt: TGCAGCGTTGGGCGGGAGGGCCACTACGAGCAGTACTTC
CDR3aa: CSVGREGHYEQYF

v_gene: TRBV25-1
abundance: few
d_gene: TRBD1
j_gene: TRBJ1-2
CDR3nt: TGTGCCAGCAGGGGACAGGGGGCTGTCTATGGCTACACCTTC
CDR3aa: CASRGQGAVYGYTF

v_gene: TRBV12-3/TRBV12-4
abundance: many
d_gene: NA
j_gene: TRBJ2-4
CDR3nt: TGTGCCAGCAGCAGGGACTTCGAGGGCATTCAGTACTTC
CDR3aa: CASSRDFEGIQYF

v_gene: TRBV28
abundance: few
d_gene: TRBD1
j_gene: TRBJ1-2
CDR3nt: TGTGCCACCCGTCGGGACAGGGATTCATTAGTCTATGGCTACACCTTC
CDR3aa: CATRRDRDSLVYGYTF

v_gene: TRBV7-9
abundance: few
d_gene: TRBD1
j_gene: TRBJ1-1
CDR3nt: TGTGCCAGCAGCCAGATGGACAGGGCGCGGGCTTTCTTT
CDR3aa: CASSQMDRARAFF

v_gene: TRBV5-1
abundance: many
d_gene: NA
j_gene: TRBJ2-4
CDR3nt: TGCGCCAGCAGCTTGTCACGTAGAGGGAAGAACATTCAGTACTTC
CDR3aa: CASSLSRRGKNIQYF

v_gene: TRBV6-2/TRBV6-3
abundance: many
d_gene: NA
j_gene: TRBJ1-4
CDR3nt: TGTGCCAGCAGTTATACAGGGTGGGAAAAACTGTTTTTT
CDR3aa: CASSYTGWEKLFF

v_gene: TRBV28
abundance: NA
d_gene: TRBD2
j_gene: TRBJ2-7
CDR3nt: TGTGCCAGCAGTTTTAGGCTAGCGGGGGCCTTGAGGGAGCAGTACTTC
CDR3aa: CASSFRLAGALREQYF

v_gene: TRBV5-1
abundance: many
d_gene: NA
j_gene: TRBJ2-2
CDR3nt: TGTGCCAGCAGCCTCCGTGGCGGGGAGCTGTTTTTT
CDR3aa: CASSLRGGELFF

v_gene: TRBV29-1
abundance: NA
d_gene: NA
j_gene: TRBJ2-7
CDR3nt: TGCAGCGTTGGGGGAGGAGTCTCCTACGAGCAGTACTTC
CDR3aa: CSVGGGVSYEQYF

v_gene: TRBV6-5
abundance: NA
d_gene: TRBD1
j_gene: TRBJ2-7
CDR3nt: TGTGCCAGCAGTTCAAACAGGGGACGCGACGAGCAGTACTTC
CDR3aa: CASSSNRGRDEQYF